The 14 T cell receptor beta chains listed next were all sequenced from one sample in a study of PD-L1 blockade in urothelial cancer. Time point in this sample: peripheral blood 6 weeks after treatment start. Clones were read by immunoSEQ multiplex PCR, and TCRdb kept only the in-frame ones, dropping some. Of 65,000 to 85,000 clones listed, under 95% were seen once; the top ten hold more than 0.85%. The starting material was PBMCs, obtained around atezolizumab (anti-PD-L1) treatment. Receptor source: a woman older than 75 with urothelial cancer.

This sequence joins TRBV11-2 and TRBJ2-3, with TRBD2 identical over 8 bases. This CDR3 comprises 18 residues. Germline V gene lookup returns CDR1 SGHAT and CDR2 FQNNGV. Germline trimming cut 4 bases from V and 0 bases from J; bases unmatched to any gene: 12. The CDR3 loop is CASSSTGRTGGSTDTQYF. As DNA, the CDR3 is TGTGCCAGCAGCTCCACCGGTCGTACGGGAGGGAGCACAGATACGCAGTATTTT.

The gene calls are TRBV5-1 and TRBJ2-3; 12 positions match TRBD2. V lost 4 bases to trimming and J lost 8 bases; unmatched junction nucleotides: 11. The CDR3 is 16 residues long. The germline CDR1 and CDR2 sequences are SGHRS and YFSETQ. The CDR3 sequence: CASSARLAGVAGTQYF. The CDR3 nucleotides are TGCGCCAGCAGCGCACGACTAGCGGGAGTAGCGGGTACGCAGTATTTT.

V usage is TRBV4-2 and J usage is TRBJ1-2, with D unclear. Germline CDR1 reads LGHNA; CDR2 reads YNFKEQ. V was pared by 0 bases and J by 4 bases, with 15 bases between. The CDR3 runs 16 residues. The CDR3 region is CASSQETGRNSYGYTF. CDR3 nucleotides: TGTGCCAGCAGCCAAGAAACGGGGAGAAACTCCTATGGCTACACCTTC.

Only a few counts were recorded for this clone. The J gene is TRBJ1-2, the V gene TRBV7-3; 7 bases are shared with TRBD1. Germline values: CDR1 SGHTA, CDR2 FQGTGA. CDR3 length: 16 residues. V was clipped by 2 bases and J by 7 bases; unmatched bases: 13. CDR3 DNA: TGTGCCAGCAGCTTAGATAGTAGACAGGGAGTGGGTGGCTACACCTTC. Amino acid sequence: CASSLDSRQGVGGYTF.

This CDR3 reads CASSPLGTPSSYNEQFF. CDR3 DNA: TGTGCCAGCAGCCCCCTGGGGACTCCGAGCTCCTACAATGAGCAGTTCTTC. V usage is TRBV7-9 and J usage is TRBJ2-1, with a weak D call TRBD2 (6 bases). The CDR3 sequence is 17 residues long. V lost 5 bases and J lost 0, with 17 bases in between. Germline V gene lookup returns CDR1 SEHNR and CDR2 FQNEAQ (reference sequence).

This rearrangement joins TRBV7-8 to TRBJ2-5; 8 positions agree with TRBD1. V lost 1 base and J lost 4; bases outside the gene matches: 5. Germline CDR1 and CDR2: SGHVS and FQNEAQ. The CDR3 covers 15 residues. As DNA, the CDR3 is TGTGCCAGCAGCTTAGGGCAGGGGGCAGGAGAGACCCAGTACTTC. Translated: CASSLGQGAGETQYF. The full variable domain, completed using reference TRBV7-8 and TRBJ2-5, is GAGVSQSPRYKVAKRGQDVALRCDPISGHVSLFWYQQALGQGPEFLTYFQNEAQLDKSGLPSDRFFAERPEGSVSTLKIQRTQQEDSAVYLCASSLGQGAGETQYFGPGTRLLVL.

The rearrangement joins TRBV10-1 to TRBJ1-1, with 7 positions matching TRBD1. The V gene's germline CDR1 is WNHNN and CDR2 SYGVQD (reference sequence). V gave up 2 bases and J gave up 5 bases; unmatched junction bases: 8. CDR3 length equals 15 residues. The DNA for the CDR3 is TGCGCCAGCAGTGAGGCGACAGGGATCGAAACTGAAGCTTTCTTT. Protein: CASSEATGIETEAFF.

The chain uses TRBV28 and TRBJ2-7; 9 bases match TRBD1. Germline V gene data show CDR1 as MDHEN and CDR2 as SYDVKM. The CDR3 loop spans 16 amino acids. Trimming removed 5 bases from V and 4 bases from J; junction bases left unmatched: 12. CDR3 nucleotides: TGTGCCAGCAGTCTCCTTGGACAGGGGAAAGGGTACGAGCAGTACTTC. Protein sequence: CASSLLGQGKGYEQYF. The variable domain in full, completed from reference TRBV28 and TRBJ2-7, reads DVKVTQSSRYLVKRTGEKVFLECVQDMDHENMFWYRQDPGLGLRLIYFSYDVKMKEKGDIPEGYSVSREKKERFSLILESASTNQTSMYLCASSLLGQGKGYEQYFGPGTRLTVT.

In its sample, this clone was seen a few times. The gene calls are TRBV5-8 and TRBJ1-1; 9 bases line up with TRBD1. CDR3 length equals 17 residues. Germline V CDR1 and CDR2: SGHTS, YDEGEE. Trimming at V came to 4 bases and at J to 5 bases, leaving 15 bases not matched to a gene. CDR3 sequence: CASSQGTGWGPATEAFF. CDR3 nucleotide sequence: TGTGCCAGCAGCCAAGGGACAGGGTGGGGTCCCGCGACTGAAGCTTTCTTT.

V usage is TRBV7-3 and J usage is TRBJ2-5; possibly TRBD1 for D (6 bases). CDR3 length: 15 residues. CDR1 and CDR2 from the germline V gene are SGHTA and FQGTGA. Trimming left V 1 base short and J 4 bases short, with 13 bases between. The CDR3 nucleotides read TGTGCCAGCAGCTTAAGGGGGACACAGGGAGAGACCCAGTACTTC. The encoded protein is CASSLRGTQGETQYF.

V usage is TRBV5-1 and J usage is TRBJ1-4, with a tentative D call TRBD1 (5 bases). The CDR3 extends over 16 amino acids. Germline V gives CDR1 SGHRS, CDR2 YFSETQ. Deletions cut 4 bases from V and 0 bases from J, with 13 bases between. The CDR3 loop is CASSLNQGATNEKLFF. The CDR3, as DNA: TGCGCCAGCAGCCTCAACCAGGGCGCAACTAATGAAAAACTGTTTTTT. The whole variable domain, remainder taken from reference TRBV5-1 and TRBJ1-4, is KAGVTQTPRYLIKTRGQQVTLSCSPISGHRSVSWYQQTPGQGLQFLFEYFSETQRNKGNFPGRFSGRQFSNSRSEMNVSTLELGDSALYLCASSLNQGATNEKLFFGSGTQLSVL.

CDR3: CASSLHVQVLLSNQPQHF. The CDR3 DNA reads as TGTGCCAGCAGTCTTCATGTACAGGTGCTCCTCAGCAATCAGCCCCAGCATTTT. V and J are TRBV28 and TRBJ1-5; a weak D match, TRBD1 (5 bases). This CDR3 has 18 amino acids. V lost 5 bases, J lost 1 base, and 21 bases lay in between. Germline CDR1 and CDR2: MDHEN and SYDVKM.

The chain employs TRBV5-1 and TRBJ2-1; tentative D call: TRBD2 (6 bases). Germline V CDR1 and CDR2: SGHRS, YFSETQ. The CDR3 runs 17 residues. Trimming shortened V by 4 bases and J by 0 bases, and 17 bases separated the two germline ends. This CDR3 reads CASSPSGFGSSYNEQFF. In nucleotides, the CDR3 is TGCGCCAGCAGCCCCTCCGGGTTCGGGAGCTCCTACAATGAGCAGTTCTTC.

This clone was observed once. The gene calls are TRBV27 and TRBJ1-5, with unresolved D. V lost 1 base to trimming and J lost 0 bases, with 7 bases between them. The germline V gene has CDR1 MNHEY and CDR2 SMNVEV (reference sequence). There are 15 residues in the CDR3. The CDR3 nucleotides read TGTGCCAGCAGTTTATACAGTAATAGCAATCAGCCCCAGCATTTT. This codes for CASSLYSNSNQPQHF.